The 25 T cell receptor beta chains reported below all come from one sample, sequenced in a study of OX40 agonist ivuxolimab in advanced cancers. The method was immunoSEQ multiplex PCR; TCRdb's version includes in-frame clones alone and lacks a portion of them. The sample consists of 90,000 to 130,000 clones, roughly nine tenths of them appearing once. The source was CD4+ or CD8+ T cells sorted from blood, collected in a trial of the OX40 agonist ivuxolimab. The receptor source for this set is an adult with an advanced solid tumor such as melanoma, head and neck, liver or kidney cancer.

This clone was counted a single time. J is TRBJ2-1 and V is TRBV10-3; the D gene could be TRBD1 or TRBD2 (5 bases each). V lost 6 bases and J lost 0, with 12 bases in between. This CDR3 is 15 amino acids long. Germline CDR1 ENHRY, CDR2 SYGVKD. The CDR3 DNA reads as TGTGCCATCAGGCCGGGACCAAGCTCCTACAATGAGCAGTTCTTC. Amino acid sequence: CAIRPGPSSYNEQFF.

The table lists this clone with a count of one. This rearrangement joins TRBV7-9 to TRBJ1-5; D is unresolved. Germline lookup yields CDR1 SEHNR and CDR2 FQNEAQ (reference sequence). V was shortened by 5 bases and J by 9 bases, with 8 bases between the two germline ends. This CDR3 has 11 residues. In DNA, the CDR3 is TGTGCCAGCAGCCAGACGGGGCCCCAGCATTTT. Its protein product is CASSQTGPQHF.

The chain's CDR3 is CASSFYYRQETQYF. The CDR3 DNA reads TGTGCCAGCAGCTTTTATTACAGGCAAGAGACCCAGTACTTC. The chain recombines TRBV5-6 with TRBJ2-5, with D tentatively TRBD1 (5 bases). The ends were cut back, 2 bases at V and 2 bases at J, with 10 bases in the middle. The germline CDR1 and CDR2 sequences are SGHDT and YYEEEE. The CDR3 covers 14 residues.

The rearrangement joins TRBV27 to TRBJ1-4; 7 bases fit TRBD1. The CDR3 contains 19 residues. J gave up 4 bases and V 6 bases, and 20 bases lay outside the gene matches. Germline values: CDR1 MNHEY, CDR2 SMNVEV (reference sequence). The CDR3 here is CASRGQSGWGRKNNEKLFF. In DNA form, the CDR3 reads TGTGCCAGCAGGGGACAGTCTGGGTGGGGACGGAAGAATAATGAAAAACTGTTTTTT.

The rearrangement links TRBV11-2 to TRBJ2-1, with 7 bases identical to TRBD2. The CDR3 has 15 amino acids. V was pared by 5 bases and J by 6 bases, with 10 bases of the junction left unmatched. Germline V gene data show CDR1 as SGHAT and CDR2 as FQNNGV. This CDR3 is CASSPRQRDFNEQFF. The CDR3 DNA reads TGTGCCAGCAGCCCCAGACAGCGGGACTTCAATGAGCAGTTCTTC.

The chain uses TRBV19 and TRBJ2-3; no clear D gene. Germline assignment: CDR1 LNHDA and CDR2 SQIVND (reference sequence). The CDR3 extends over 13 amino acids. The V end lost 2 bases, the J end lost 4 bases, and 7 bases lay between the germline ends. The DNA of the CDR3 is TGTGCCAGTAGTATAAGTCAGGCAGATACGCAGTATTTT. Protein sequence: CASSISQADTQYF. Supplemented by reference TRBV19 and TRBJ2-3, the full variable domain reads DGGITQSPKYLFRKEGQNVTLSCEQNLNHDAMYWYRQDPGQGLRLIYYSQIVNDFQKGDIAEGYSVSREKKESFPLTVTSAQKNPTAFYLCASSISQADTQYFGPGTRLTVL.

V usage is TRBV27 and J usage is TRBJ2-7, with D perhaps matching TRBD1 or TRBD2 (5 bases each). Trimming pared 3 bases from V and 2 bases from J, leaving 20 bases between. CDR1 is MNHEY and CDR2 is SMNVEV in the germline V gene (reference sequence). This CDR3 is 17 amino acids long. Written as DNA, the CDR3 is TGTGCCAGCAGTTTGAAAACCCCCGGGACCGGGCCCTACGAGCAGTACTTC. It yields the protein CASSLKTPGTGPYEQYF.

This clone came up once. The chain has TRBV18 and TRBJ2-5; TRBD1 agrees at 7 bases. CDR1 is KGHSH and CDR2 is LQKENI in the germline V gene. The CDR3 has 14 amino acids. V shed 3 bases, J shed 1 base, and the junction held 2 bases outside the gene matches. CDR3 nucleotide sequence: TGTGCCAGCTCACCGACAGGGATCCAAGAGACCCAGTACTTC. Translation gives CASSPTGIQETQYF.

This chain joins TRBV5-4 and TRBJ1-1; possibly TRBD1 for D (6 bases). Trimming took 1 base from V and 12 from J, leaving 13 bases between them. Germline CDR1 and CDR2: SGHNT and YYREEE (reference sequence). CDR3 size: 12 residues. The CDR3 spells CASSLNQGMTFF. In nucleotides, the CDR3 is TGTGCCAGCAGCTTGAATCAGGGGATGACTTTCTTT.

The chain joins TRBV28 to TRBJ2-5; 9 bases align to TRBD1. CDR1 is MDHEN and CDR2 is SYDVKM in the germline V gene. V lost 8 bases and J lost 3; bases outside the gene matches: 10. The CDR3 runs to 15 residues. In DNA form, the CDR3 reads TGTGCCAGCGGGGGGACAGGGAGTGGCAAAGAGACCCAGTACTTC. Translating gives CASGGTGSGKETQYF.

In nucleotides, the CDR3 is TGTGCCAGCAGCAGGCGACTAGCGGCGAACACCGGGGAGCTGTTTTTT. This encodes CASSRRLAANTGELFF. This sequence joins TRBV2 and TRBJ2-2, with 9 bases fitting TRBD2. Germline V gene data show CDR1 as SNHLY and CDR2 as FYNNEI. V lost 6 bases and J lost 0; bases outside the gene matches: 5. CDR3 length: 16 residues.

V is TRBV7-2 and J is TRBJ1-1, with TRBD1 identical over 7 bases. Germline V CDR1 and CDR2: SGHTA, FQGNSA. The trim removed 4 bases at V and 2 bases at J, leaving 4 bases unmatched. The CDR3 has 14 amino acids. The CDR3 DNA is TGTGCCAGCAGCTCGGACAGGATCAACACTGAAGCTTTCTTT. As protein: CASSSDRINTEAFF.

CDR3 amino acids: CASTTDRAGGYTF. The CDR3 DNA is TGTGCCAGCACTACGGACAGAGCAGGTGGCTACACCTTC. The V call is TRBV2, the J call TRBJ1-2; tentative D call: TRBD1 (6 bases). Trimming removed 7 bases at V and 7 bases at J, with 16 bases between. The CDR3 consists of 13 residues. Per germline, CDR1 SNHLY and CDR2 FYNNEI. The full variable domain, rest sourced from reference TRBV2 and TRBJ1-2, is EPEVTQTPSHQVTQMGQEVILRCVPISNHLYFYWYRQILGQKVEFLVSFYNNEISEKSEIFDDQFSVERPDGSNFTLKIRSTKLEDSAMYFCASTTDRAGGYTFGSGTRLTVV.

The genes are TRBV9 and TRBJ1-1; the D gene is possibly TRBD1 (5 bases). Germline CDR1 reads SGDLS; CDR2 reads YYNGEE. This CDR3 has 15 residues. Trimming stripped 0 bases from V and 1 base from J, with 10 bases between. Written as DNA, the CDR3 is TGTGCCAGCAGCGTAGAATGGACACAGAACACTGAAGCTTTCTTT. This codes for CASSVEWTQNTEAFF.

This chain joins TRBV4-2 and TRBJ2-7; D is undetermined. V lost 1 base and J lost 1, with 8 bases in between. The CDR3 is 14 amino acids. From germline, CDR1 is LGHNA and CDR2 YNFKEQ. The CDR3, as DNA: TGTGCCAGCAGCCAAGTTTACACTTCCTACGAGCAGTACTTC. Amino acids: CASSQVYTSYEQYF.

The chain uses TRBV14 and TRBJ2-2, with 7 bases fitting TRBD2. CDR1 and CDR2 (germline): SGHDN, FVKESK. The CDR3 consists of 14 residues. The J segment lost 6 bases and the V segment lost 2 bases, leaving 3 bases of the junction unmatched. The CDR3 DNA reads as TGTGCCAGCAGCCAAAGGGGAGGGCCCGGGGAGCTGTTTTTT. This codes for CASSQRGGPGELFF.

This chain joins TRBV14 and TRBJ2-7; D is unclear. Germline CDR1 SGHDN, CDR2 FVKESK. Trimming cost V 1 base and J 3 bases, with 7 bases left between them. The CDR3 runs to 13 residues. The CDR3 loop is CASSQGVHYEQYF. Written as DNA, the CDR3 is TGTGCCAGCAGCCAAGGGGTGCACTACGAGCAGTACTTC.

DNA of the CDR3: TGTGCCAGCAGCTCCGTGGACAGGAGCACTGAAGCTTTCTTT. Protein sequence: CASSSVDRSTEAFF. This chain connects TRBV7-9 to TRBJ1-1; 7 bases are a match to TRBD1. V lost 4 bases and J lost 4; bases outside the gene matches: 6. The CDR3 consists of 14 residues. Germline CDR1 SEHNR, CDR2 FQNEAQ (reference sequence).

The DNA of the CDR3 is TGTGCCAGCATTCCGGGACAGGGGTCCTACGAGCAGTACTTC. Its protein is CASIPGQGSYEQYF. The V call is TRBV28, the J call TRBJ2-7; TRBD1 aligns across 10 bases. The CDR3 contains 14 residues. The V gene end was trimmed by 7 bases and the J gene end by 1 base; junction bases not matched to a gene: 4. Germline lookup yields CDR1 MDHEN and CDR2 SYDVKM. The complete variable domain, with remaining parts taken from reference TRBV28 and TRBJ2-7, reads DVKVTQSSRYLVKRTGEKVFLECVQDMDHENMFWYRQDPGLGLRLIYFSYDVKMKEKGDIPEGYSVSREKKERFSLILESASTNQTSMYLCASIPGQGSYEQYFGPGTRLTVT.

The V and J genes are TRBV15 and TRBJ2-7, with D perhaps matching TRBD1 or TRBD2 (5 bases each). There are 16 residues in the CDR3. Trimming took 0 bases from V and 3 from J, leaving 15 bases between them. Germline V gene data show CDR1 as LNHNV and CDR2 as YYDKDF (reference sequence). The CDR3 region is CATSRDRGSVGYEQYF. DNA for the CDR3: TGTGCCACCAGCAGAGATCGGGGCAGTGTGGGCTACGAGCAGTACTTC.

The chain links TRBV30 to TRBJ2-1; 8 bases are a match to TRBD1. Germline values: CDR1 GTSNPN, CDR2 SVGIG (reference sequence). V shed 5 bases, J shed 8 bases, and the junction held 5 bases outside the gene matches. The CDR3 extends over 12 amino acids. DNA for the CDR3: TGTGCCTGGGGACAGGGTTCGGATGAGCAGTTCTTC. Protein: CAWGQGSDEQFF.

This clone was seen a few times. The chain uses TRBV4-1 and TRBJ1-2; maybe TRBD1 (6 bases). CDR3 size: 13 residues. Deletions cut 4 bases from V and 7 bases from J, with 13 bases between. Germline V gene data show CDR1 as MGHRA and CDR2 as YSYEKL. The CDR3 spells CASSPGEPSGYTF. The CDR3 DNA follows: TGCGCCAGCAGCCCAGGGGAGCCGAGTGGCTACACCTTC.

The chain joins TRBV19 to TRBJ2-1; either TRBD1 or TRBD2 may fit D (6 bases each). Germline values: CDR1 LNHDA, CDR2 SQIVND (reference sequence). The CDR3 has 12 amino acids. V lost 5 bases, J lost 10 bases, and 12 bases lay in between. CDR3 protein: CASSSGGGEQFF. The CDR3 coding sequence is TGTGCCAGTAGTTCCGGAGGGGGAGAGCAGTTCTTC.

The V call is TRBV29-1, the J call TRBJ2-3; D is uncertain. The length of the CDR3 is 14 residues. The germline V and J ends were trimmed by 4 bases and 2 bases, with 13 bases remaining between them. Germline V gives CDR1 SQVTM, CDR2 ANQGSEA. Here the CDR3 reads CSVGGTEYTDTQYF. The CDR3 DNA sequence: TGCAGCGTTGGGGGTACCGAATACACAGATACGCAGTATTTT.

This chain joins TRBV4-2 and TRBJ1-2; D is undetermined. The CDR3 is made up of 13 amino acids. The germline V gene encodes CDR1 LGHNA and CDR2 YNFKEQ. The V end was cut by 4 bases, the J end by 3 bases, with 9 bases between. CDR3 DNA: TGTGCCAGCAGCCGTCGAGCGGACTATGGCTACACCTTC. Translation gives CASSRRADYGYTF.